This section outlines one T cell receptor (beta chain) sequence together with its context. Its antigen remains unknown. Amplification used 60 Vbeta primers and 13 Jbeta primers. TCRdb's table, derived via immunoSEQ multiplex PCR, lists solely in-frame clones and lacks some. Its table records more than 55,000 clones. This sample was taken from a study of cytomegalovirus exposure and HLA in healthy donors. Study results and caveats: Other equally common chains were less clonally expanded than HLA-associated TCR beta chains, a later analysis showed.

Germline CDR1 and CDR2: MRHNA and SNTAGT. CDR3 length: 14 residues. Germline trimming cut 6 bases from V and 1 base from J; bases unmatched to any gene: 4. The clonotype originates from a woman in her 40s in good health and CMV-seropositive. The sequenced sample consisted of PBMCs. The chain has TRBV6-4 and TRBJ2-3; 7 bases align to TRBD1. The CDR3 nucleotides are TGTGCCAGCAGCAACACAGGGGGCACAGATACGCAGTATTTT. As protein: CASSNTGGTDTQYF.